Below, 27 T cell receptor beta chains from the same sample are listed, as sequenced in a study of T cells in women clearing cervical HPV infection (dated by TCRdb to the late 2010s). Libraries came from the immunoSEQ multiplex PCR assay. As stored in TCRdb, this immuneACCESS dataset retains in-frame rearrangements with V and J assigned. A fraction of the clones does not appear; measured against another copy, unresolved V genes explain less than half of the discrepancy, and the remainder lacks a known reason. The sample table on file contains nearly 35,000 clones. Together, the top ten hold 1.5% to 2% of the sample. The sequenced material came from blood buffy coat. The receptors originated from a woman between 18 and 75 years old with a cervical HPV16 infection that either progressed to CIN3+ or cleared (not recorded which).

The DNA read from the CDR3 is TGTGCCAGCAGTTTCGGGTCGGGGGGTATGGGCTATGGC. It codes for CASSFGSGGMGYG. The whole CDR3 sequence reads CASSFGSGGMGYGYTF. The chain links TRBV28 to TRBJ1-2, with D possibly matching TRBD1 (5 bases). The CDR3 end falls 3 residues outside the read, so it is completed with the germline J gene. V was cut by 3 bases and J by 4 bases, with 18 bases left in between. The CDR3 has 16 residues. Germline CDR1 reads MDHEN; CDR2 reads SYDVKM.

The CDR3 sequence is CASRGLAGSTGELFF. Incomplete CDR3 DNA: TGCGCCAGCAGAGGACTAGCGGGTAGTACCGGGGAG. The rearrangement joins TRBV23-1 to TRBJ2-2, with TRBD2 matching over 11 bases. The CDR3 end lies 3 residues beyond the end of the read and is filled in from the germline J gene. TRBV23-1 is an ORF, and what it does is uncertain. V was pared by 6 bases and J by 5 bases, with 5 bases of the junction left unmatched. This CDR3 region has 15 residues.

Comment on this clone: Read coverage stops 3 residues before the CDR3 terminus; the germline J gene supplies the remainder. V and J are TRBV5-4 and TRBJ2-3; 10 positions agree with TRBD2. CDR1 is SGHNT and CDR2 is YYREEE in the germline V gene (reference sequence). V was pared by 6 bases and J by 5 bases, with 9 bases of the junction left unmatched. This CDR3 has 15 amino acids. The part of the CDR3 DNA that was read is TGTGCCAGCACCCCCAGCGGGGGGGCAAAAGATACG. This sequence encodes CASTPSGGAKDT. The whole CDR3 reads CASTPSGGAKDTQYF. Drawing the rest from reference TRBV5-4 and TRBJ2-3, the complete variable domain is ETGVTQSPTHLIKTRGQQVTLRCSSQSGHNTVSWYQQALGQGPQFIFQYYREEENGRGNFPPRFSGLQFPNYSSELNVNALELDDSALYLCASTPSGGAKDTQYFGPGTRLTVL.

This clone counts as medium-sized (0.01 to 0.1%) by frequency. Read coverage stops 3 residues before the CDR3 terminus; the germline J gene supplies the remainder. The V gene is TRBV19, the J gene TRBJ1-6; a possible D gene is TRBD1 (5 bases). Per germline, CDR1 LNHDA and CDR2 SQIVND (reference sequence). This CDR3 has 13 residues. V was pared by 8 bases and J by 10 bases, with 15 bases between. CDR3 in amino acids: CASSKQARSPLHF. CDR3 DNA (partial): TGTGCCAGTTCAAAACAGGCGCGGTCACCC.

Details on this clone: The CDR3 end lies 3 residues beyond the end of the read and is filled in from the germline J gene. This sequence joins TRBV30 and TRBJ1-2; perhaps TRBD1 as D (5 bases). The V gene's germline CDR1 is GTSNPN and CDR2 SVGIG (reference sequence). The CDR3 runs 12 residues. V lost 2 bases to trimming and J lost 4 bases, with 8 bases between them. The CDR3 protein is CAWSTGSYGYTF. CDR3 bases read: TGTGCCTGGAGTACAGGTTCCTATGGC.

A note on this clone: The CDR3 extends 3 residues past the end of the read, so its final part is completed from the germline J gene. This rearrangement joins TRBV7-9 to TRBJ2-4, with no clear D. Germline CDR1 reads SEHNR; CDR2 reads FQNEAQ (reference sequence). The CDR3 covers 14 residues. The CDR3 here is CASSPSQANYGQYF. The sequenced part of the CDR3 DNA is TGTGCCAGCAGCCCCTCTCAAGCTAACTATGGT.

With respect to this clone: The sequenced fragment ends 3 residues before the CDR3 boundary, so the rest is inferred from the germline J gene. The gene calls are TRBV30 and TRBJ1-1; D is possibly TRBD1 (6 bases). Trimming cost V 2 bases and J 7 bases, with 11 bases left between them. CDR3 length equals 12 residues. In germline, CDR1 is GTSNPN, CDR2 SVGIG (reference sequence). CDR3 DNA, as far as it was read: TGTGCCTGGAGTCTACAGGGAGGTGAA. Protein product: CAWSLQGGE. The entire CDR3 reads CAWSLQGGEAFF.

As regards this clone: The read is 3 residues too short to cover the CDR3 end, so that end is filled in from the germline J gene. V gene TRBV20-1 combines with J gene TRBJ2-1; TRBD2 matches at 7 bases. V was pared by 0 bases and J by 0 bases, with 8 bases of the junction left unmatched. The CDR3 extends over 17 amino acids. Looked up from germline, CDR1 is DFQATT and CDR2 is SNEGSKA (reference sequence). This CDR3 is CSARDEASGRSYNEQFF. The part of the CDR3 DNA that was read is TGCAGTGCTAGAGATGAGGCTAGCGGACGCTCCTACAATGAG.

The sequenced CDR3 bases are TGTGCCAGCAGCAAGGACACGGTCAATGAG. Translated, it gives CASSKDTVNE. The full-length CDR3 reads as CASSKDTVNEQFF. The chain carries TRBV7-9 and TRBJ2-1, with a possible D match to TRBD1 (5 bases). The read terminates 3 residues ahead of where the CDR3 ends, so the germline J gene completes it. Germline V lookup: CDR1 SEHNR, CDR2 FQNEAQ (reference sequence). Trimming stripped 5 bases from V and 6 bases from J, with 11 bases between. CDR3 length: 13 residues.

With respect to this clone: The read is 3 residues too short to cover the CDR3 end, so that end is filled in from the germline J gene. The V call is TRBV2, the J call TRBJ2-3, with 9 bases lining up with TRBD2. Germline CDR1 reads SNHLY; CDR2 reads FYNNEI. The CDR3 consists of 17 residues. V lost 8 bases to trimming and J lost 0 bases; unmatched junction nucleotides: 12. The CDR3 region is CASARSSGGFSTDTQYF. CDR3 DNA (partial): TGTGCCAGCGCTCGTTCCAGCGGGGGGTTCAGCACAGATACG.

Comment on this clone: The read ends 3 residues before the CDR3 terminus; that terminus is restored from the germline J gene. The chain joins TRBV20-1 to TRBJ1-6; TRBD1 might be the D (5 bases). The germline V and J ends were trimmed by 3 bases and 5 bases, with 20 bases remaining between them. From germline, CDR1 is DFQATT and CDR2 SNEGSKA (reference sequence). CDR3 length equals 17 residues. The CDR3 reads CSASGRGQGANNSPLHF. Incomplete CDR3 DNA: TGCAGTGCTAGCGGTCGAGGGCAGGGAGCGAATAATTCACCC.

For this clone: The read comes to an end 3 residues before the CDR3 does, leaving the germline J gene to fill in the end. This chain uses TRBV11-2 with TRBJ2-3, with TRBD1 matching 8 bases. V lost 0 bases to trimming and J lost 8 bases; unmatched junction nucleotides: 4. Germline loops: CDR1 SGHAT, CDR2 FQNNGV. The CDR3 runs 14 residues. The CDR3 region is CASSLDPGQGTQYF. The covered CDR3 bases are TGTGCCAGCAGCTTAGATCCCGGACAGGGTACG. The variable domain in full, with the rest retrieved from reference TRBV11-2 and TRBJ2-3, is EAGVAQSPRYKIIEKRQSVAFWCNPISGHATLYWYQQILGQGPKLLIQFQNNGVVDDSQLPKDRFSAERLKGVDSTLKIQPAKLEDSAVYLCASSLDPGQGTQYFGPGTRLTVL.

In regard to this clone: The CDR3 goes on 3 residues after the read ends, and that part is filled in from the germline J gene. V usage is TRBV7-3 and J usage is TRBJ1-1; D not certain. V was trimmed by 5 bases and J by 3 bases, leaving 10 bases between them. This CDR3 has 13 residues. Germline CDR1 reads SGHTA; CDR2 reads FQGTGA. The CDR3 spells CASSPGGDTEAFF. The CDR3 DNA, read in part, is TGTGCCAGCAGCCCCGGCGGTGACACTGAA.

On this clone: Read coverage stops 3 residues before the CDR3 terminus; the germline J gene supplies the remainder. The chain employs TRBV7-8 and TRBJ1-1, with D maybe TRBD1 (5 bases). This CDR3 is 16 amino acids long. Per germline, CDR1 SGHVS and CDR2 FQNEAQ. V was pared by 5 bases and J by 0 bases, with 16 bases between. The DNA read from the CDR3 is TGTGCCAGCAGCCCGCATCAGGGCCGGGTGAACACTGAA. This sequence encodes CASSPHQGRVNTE. The full CDR3 protein reads CASSPHQGRVNTEAFF.

To note about this clone: The DNA ends 3 residues before the CDR3 does, and the rest of the CDR3 is filled in from the germline J gene. The chain carries TRBV18 and TRBJ2-1, with 7 bases fitting TRBD1. In germline, CDR1 is KGHSH, CDR2 LQKENI. The CDR3 contains 14 residues. With V trimmed by 2 bases and J by 9 bases, 7 bases remained unmatched. Incomplete CDR3 DNA: TGTGCCAGCTCACCAAACGACAGGGTAGGTGAG. This translates into CASSPNDRVGE. The whole CDR3 region reads CASSPNDRVGEQFF.

On this clone itself: The CDR3 end lies 3 residues beyond the end of the read and is filled in from the germline J gene. The chain carries TRBV19 and TRBJ2-2; 8 bases are shared with TRBD2. The CDR3 runs to 15 residues. After removal of 2 bases from V and 4 bases from J, the junction contained 3 bases not matched to a gene. The V gene's germline CDR1 is LNHDA and CDR2 SQIVND (reference sequence). The CDR3 protein is CASSIHGGATGELFF. The CDR3 DNA, read in part, is TGTGCCAGTAGTATACACGGGGGGGCCACCGGGGAG. Combining the CDR3 with reference TRBV19 and TRBJ2-2 gives the whole variable domain DGGITQSPKYLFRKEGQNVTLSCEQNLNHDAMYWYRQDPGQGLRLIYYSQIVNDFQKGDIAEGYSVSREKKESFPLTVTSAQKNPTAFYLCASSIHGGATGELFFGEGSRLTVL.

A word on this clone: The read is 3 residues too short to cover the CDR3 end, so that end is filled in from the germline J gene. The chain joins TRBV5-1 to TRBJ2-1; weak D call: TRBD2 (6 bases). The germline V gene encodes CDR1 SGHRS and CDR2 YFSETQ. The CDR3 has 13 amino acids. Trimming removed 2 bases from V and 8 bases from J, with 11 bases in between. CDR3 in amino acids: CASSLGGFDEQFF. CDR3 DNA, as far as it was read: TGCGCCAGCAGCTTAGGAGGGTTCGATGAG.

In the case of this clone: The missing CDR3 end, 3 residues past where the read stops, is filled in from the germline J gene. J is TRBJ2-3 and V is TRBV6-1; 7 positions match TRBD2. The CDR3 sequence is 16 residues long. Unmatched junction bases numbered 4, after V lost 1 base and J lost 0 bases. Germline V lookup: CDR1 MNHNS, CDR2 SASEGT. The CDR3: CASSEDNSGSTDTQYF. The part of the CDR3 DNA that was read is TGTGCCAGCAGTGAAGATAATAGCGGGAGCACAGATACG.

Of note for this clone: The read gets to within 3 residues of the CDR3 end, and the germline J gene fills in the rest. V and J are TRBV5-1 and TRBJ2-5; D is undetermined. This CDR3 contains 13 residues. The germline V gene has CDR1 SGHRS and CDR2 YFSETQ. The V end lost 1 base, the J end lost 0 bases, and 4 bases lay between the germline ends. The CDR3: CASSLSYQETQYF. Incomplete CDR3 DNA: TGCGCCAGCAGCTTGTCGTACCAAGAGACC.

This chain's CDR3 is CASSPRTGAQDYGQYF. The DNA read from the CDR3 is TGTGCCAGCTCACCTAGGACAGGGGCGCAAGACTATGGT. V gene TRBV18 combines with J gene TRBJ2-4; 9 bases agree with TRBD1. The read is 3 residues too short to cover the CDR3 end, so that end is filled in from the germline J gene. Per germline, CDR1 KGHSH and CDR2 LQKENI. The CDR3 covers 16 residues.

Turning to this clone: The CDR3 end lies 3 residues beyond the end of the read and is filled in from the germline J gene. The V call is TRBV7-3, the J call TRBJ2-3, with 7 bases matching TRBD2. The germline CDR1 and CDR2 sequences are SGHTA and FQGTGA. The CDR3 is 16 residues long. Trimming removed 5 bases from V and 2 bases from J; junction bases left unmatched: 10. CDR3 DNA (partial): TGTGCCAGCAGCCCGCGAAGCGGGGCCATCACAGATACG. Its protein is CASSPRSGAITDT. The complete CDR3 sequence is CASSPRSGAITDTQYF. Based on the CDR3 plus reference TRBV7-3 and TRBJ2-3, the full variable domain is GAGVSQTPSNKVTEKGKYVELRCDPISGHTALYWYRQSLGQGPEFLIYFQGTGAADDSGLPNDRFFAVRPEGSVSTLKIQRTERGDSAVYLCASSPRSGAITDTQYFGPGTRLTVL.

Here the CDR3 reads CSARVAGGRDEQFF. CDR3 DNA, as far as it was read: TGCAGTGCTAGAGTAGCGGGAGGACGGGATGAG. The chain couples TRBV20-1 to TRBJ2-1; TRBD2 agrees at 10 bases. The read is 3 residues too short to cover the CDR3 end, so that end is filled in from the germline J gene. Germline loops: CDR1 DFQATT, CDR2 SNEGSKA (reference sequence). This CDR3 contains 14 residues. The V segment lost 1 base and the J segment 8 bases; nucleotides outside the gene matches: 5.

For this clone: The CDR3 is cut off 3 residues early in the read; its end comes from the germline J gene. The chain is built from TRBV15 and TRBJ2-7, with D tentatively TRBD1 (6 bases). Germline CDR1 reads LNHNV; CDR2 reads YYDKDF (reference sequence). The CDR3 extends over 15 amino acids. Trimming cost V 0 bases and J 1 base, with 10 bases left between them. This CDR3 reads CATSRDPGQSYEQYF. CDR3 DNA, as far as it was read: TGTGCCACCAGCAGAGATCCCGGACAGTCCTACGAG.

As concerns this clone: Read data end 3 residues before the CDR3 end; the end is taken from the germline J gene. The V and J genes are TRBV19 and TRBJ1-1; 9 positions match TRBD1. Per the germline V gene, CDR1 is LNHDA and CDR2 is SQIVND (reference sequence). J was trimmed by 4 bases and V by 6 bases; bases with no gene match: 9. The CDR3 consists of 15 residues. CDR3 DNA, as far as it was read: TGTGCCAGTAGGCCGAGGACAGGGGAGGGCACTGAA. Its protein product is CASRPRTGEGTE. The CDR3, in full, reads CASRPRTGEGTEAFF.

On this clone: At one of its ends the junction is not consistent with the germline gene, which may arise from a read error. The read terminates 3 residues ahead of where the CDR3 ends, so the germline J gene completes it. Within the sample, other DNA sequences also encode this same CDR3. This chain uses TRBV2 with TRBJ1-3; 9 nucleotides line up with TRBD1. The CDR3 loop spans 16 amino acids. Germline values: CDR1 SNHLY, CDR2 FYNNEI. CDR3 loop: CASSVQGARTGNTIYF. The covered CDR3 bases are TGTGCCAGCAGTGTACAGGGGGCCCGCACCGGAAACACA.

In the case of this clone: With the read ending 3 residues before the CDR3 end, the germline J gene is used to fill in that end. The V gene is TRBV18, the J gene TRBJ2-2; either TRBD1 or TRBD2 may fit D (5 bases each). In germline, CDR1 is KGHSH, CDR2 LQKENI. CDR3 length: 16 residues. The sequenced part of the CDR3 DNA is TGTGCCAGCTCCCAACAGTCGAGGGGTTATAATTCACCG. Translation: CASSQQSRGYNSP. The complete CDR3 sequence is CASSQQSRGYNSPLFF.

As for this clone: The read is 3 residues too short to cover the CDR3 end, so that end is filled in from the germline J gene. Other DNA sequences in this specimen translate into the identical CDR3. V is TRBV5-1 and J is TRBJ1-1; D ambiguous. The length of the CDR3 is 14 residues. In germline, CDR1 is SGHRS, CDR2 YFSETQ. V lost 0 bases to trimming and J lost 2 bases, with 8 bases between them. CDR3 DNA, as far as it was read: TGCGCCAGCAGCTTGGGGGCAGGAAACACTGAA. This encodes CASSLGAGNTE. The whole CDR3 sequence is CASSLGAGNTEAFF.